Listed below are T cell receptor beta chains from one sample, sequenced in a study of post-analysis software for immune sequencing data. TCRdb re-called the PCR reads with MiXCR, one entry per CDR3 protein. The data contain 350,000 to 500,000 distinct CDR3 sequences, more than 30% of them singletons. Sequencing input: blood. Source of these receptors: a girl under 10 years old with multiple sclerosis. Each CDR3 is given with its conserved first and last residue. Each record gives: clone size, CDR3 length, V gene, J gene, D gene, CDR3 protein, CDR3 DNA. D genes are given only for firm matches. Not every row has a clone size; where given, it reads once, few, many or a size class.

abundance: few; len: 14; v_gene: TRBV19; j_gene: TRBJ2-3; d_gene: TRBD2; CDR3aa: CATSGGRRADTQYF; CDR3nt: TGTGCCACCTCGGGCGGGAGACGAGCAGATACGCAGTATTTT
abundance: few; len: 14; v_gene: TRBV7-2; j_gene: TRBJ2-7; d_gene: .; CDR3aa: CASSLGIGRYEQYF; CDR3nt: TGTGCCAGCAGCTTAGGGATTGGGCGCTACGAGCAGTACTTC
abundance: once; len: 12; v_gene: TRBV10-3; j_gene: TRBJ1-2; d_gene: .; CDR3aa: CAISAANYGYTF; CDR3nt: TGTGCCATCAGTGCGGCAAACTATGGCTACACCTTC
abundance: few; len: 13; v_gene: TRBV20-1; j_gene: TRBJ2-7; d_gene: .; CDR3aa: CSARPLDVYEQYF; CDR3nt: TGCAGTGCTCGCCCCTTGGACGTGTACGAGCAGTACTTC
abundance: .; len: 15; v_gene: TRBV14; j_gene: TRBJ1-2; d_gene: .; CDR3aa: CASSQDWDPNYGYTF; CDR3nt: TGTGCCAGCAGCCAAGATTGGGATCCTAACTATGGCTACACCTTC
abundance: .; len: 15; v_gene: TRBV20-1; j_gene: TRBJ2-5; d_gene: .; CDR3aa: CSANPAGTFKETQYF; CDR3nt: TGCAGTGCTAATCCTGCGGGCACTTTTAAAGAGACCCAGTACTTC
abundance: .; len: 13; v_gene: TRBV28; j_gene: TRBJ2-1; d_gene: TRBD1; CDR3aa: CASQTGIYNEQFF; CDR3nt: TGTGCCAGCCAGACAGGGATCTACAATGAGCAGTTCTTC
abundance: .; len: 17; v_gene: TRBV5-1; j_gene: TRBJ2-3; d_gene: TRBD1; CDR3aa: CASTQKKQGDFTDTQYF; CDR3nt: TGCGCCAGCACCCAGAAAAAACAGGGGGACTTCACAGATACGCAGTATTTT
abundance: .; len: 12; v_gene: TRBV29-1; j_gene: TRBJ1-4; d_gene: TRBD1; CDR3aa: CSVDGTGEKLFF; CDR3nt: TGCAGCGTTGACGGGACAGGGGAAAAACTGTTTTTT
abundance: .; len: 16; v_gene: TRBV7-3; j_gene: TRBJ2-6; d_gene: .; CDR3aa: CASSLNTGTGANVLTF; CDR3nt: TGTGCCAGCAGCTTAAATACAGGGACGGGGGCCAACGTCCTGACTTTC
abundance: .; len: 13; v_gene: TRBV4-1; j_gene: TRBJ1-5; d_gene: .; CDR3aa: CASSHQENQPQHF; CDR3nt: TGCGCCAGCAGCCACCAAGAAAATCAGCCCCAGCATTTT
abundance: once; len: 12; v_gene: TRBV20-1; j_gene: TRBJ2-7; d_gene: .; CDR3aa: CSATRQSYGQYF; CDR3nt: TGCAGTGCCACCAGACAGTCCTACGGGCAGTACTTC
abundance: once; len: 13; v_gene: TRBV5-1; j_gene: TRBJ2-3; d_gene: TRBD2; CDR3aa: CASSLLAEDTQYF; CDR3nt: TGCGCCAGCAGCTTACTAGCGGAAGATACGCAGTATTTT
abundance: .; len: 10; v_gene: TRBV29-1; j_gene: TRBJ2-7; d_gene: .; CDR3aa: CSVRGHEQYF; CDR3nt: TGCAGCGTTCGGGGCCACGAGCAGTACTTC
abundance: .; len: 14; v_gene: TRBV9; j_gene: TRBJ2-7; d_gene: TRBD2; CDR3aa: CASSVEGLPYEQYF; CDR3nt: TGTGCCAGCAGCGTAGAGGGACTACCCTACGAGCAGTACTTC
abundance: .; len: 15; v_gene: TRBV28; j_gene: TRBJ2-1; d_gene: .; CDR3aa: CASSSLVARYNEQFF; CDR3nt: TGTGCCAGCAGTTCCTTAGTGGCACGTTACAATGAGCAGTTCTTC
abundance: few; len: 16; v_gene: TRBV6-5; j_gene: TRBJ2-7; d_gene: TRBD1; CDR3aa: CASSRPAGTGDYEQYF; CDR3nt: TGTGCCAGCAGTCGCCCCGCCGGGACAGGGGACTACGAGCAGTACTTC
abundance: few; len: 12; v_gene: TRBV12-3/TRBV12-4; j_gene: TRBJ2-1; d_gene: .; CDR3aa: CASSPDSLGQFF; CDR3nt: TGTGCCAGCAGCCCAGACAGTTTGGGGCAGTTCTTC
abundance: .; len: 13; v_gene: TRBV29-1; j_gene: TRBJ2-1; d_gene: .; CDR3aa: CSVDLRTEIEQFF; CDR3nt: TGCAGCGTCGACCTAAGGACGGAAATAGAGCAGTTCTTC
abundance: .; len: 16; v_gene: TRBV18; j_gene: TRBJ1-2; d_gene: .; CDR3aa: CASSQFWPGNNYGYTF; CDR3nt: TGTGCCAGCTCCCAATTCTGGCCAGGGAATAACTATGGCTACACCTTC
abundance: .; len: 14; v_gene: TRBV4-3; j_gene: TRBJ2-1; d_gene: .; CDR3aa: CASSQDWGLDEQFF; CDR3nt: TGCGCCAGCAGCCAAGATTGGGGATTAGATGAGCAGTTCTTC
abundance: .; len: 12; v_gene: TRBV20-1; j_gene: TRBJ2-3; d_gene: .; CDR3aa: CSAQTTGDTQYF; CDR3nt: TGCAGTGCTCAGACGACCGGGGATACGCAGTATTTT
abundance: few; len: 16; v_gene: TRBV7-8; j_gene: TRBJ2-5; d_gene: .; CDR3aa: CASSPRAPPTVETQYF; CDR3nt: TGTGCCAGCAGCCCCCGGGCCCCACCCACAGTAGAGACCCAGTACTTC
abundance: .; len: 16; v_gene: TRBV6-5; j_gene: TRBJ2-7; d_gene: .; CDR3aa: CASSIVIVGGSYEQYF; CDR3nt: TGTGCCAGCAGTATAGTCATTGTTGGGGGGTCCTACGAGCAGTACTTC
abundance: few; len: 14; v_gene: TRBV20-1; j_gene: TRBJ2-3; d_gene: .; CDR3aa: CSAAGLDPQGKQYF; CDR3nt: TGCAGTGCTGCAGGACTGGACCCTCAGGGGAAGCAGTATTTT
abundance: .; len: 14; v_gene: TRBV28; j_gene: TRBJ2-7; d_gene: .; CDR3aa: CASRAGQGVYEQYF; CDR3nt: TGTGCCAGCAGGGCGGGGCAGGGGGTCTACGAGCAGTACTTC
abundance: .; len: 15; v_gene: TRBV5-1; j_gene: TRBJ2-7; d_gene: .; CDR3aa: CAGSHQGGVPYEQYF; CDR3nt: TGCGCCGGCAGTCATCAGGGGGGGGTCCCCTACGAGCAGTACTTC
abundance: few; len: 16; v_gene: TRBV12-3/TRBV12-4; j_gene: TRBJ1-4; d_gene: .; CDR3aa: CASSSSWSATNEKLFF; CDR3nt: TGTGCCAGCAGTTCTAGTTGGAGTGCAACTAATGAAAAACTGTTTTTT
abundance: few; len: 15; v_gene: TRBV6-2/TRBV6-3; j_gene: TRBJ2-5; d_gene: TRBD2; CDR3aa: CASSFGLAVGETQYF; CDR3nt: TGTGCCAGCAGTTTTGGACTAGCCGTGGGGGAGACCCAGTACTTC
abundance: .; len: 15; v_gene: TRBV7-7; j_gene: TRBJ2-5; d_gene: .; CDR3aa: CASSDRASGQETQYF; CDR3nt: TGTGCTAGCAGCGACAGGGCTAGCGGCCAAGAGACCCAGTACTTC
abundance: .; len: 13; v_gene: TRBV15; j_gene: TRBJ2-1; d_gene: .; CDR3aa: CATSRLDSGEQFF; CDR3nt: TGTGCCACCAGCAGACTAGACTCCGGGGAGCAGTTCTTC
abundance: .; len: 14; v_gene: TRBV7-2; j_gene: TRBJ2-7; d_gene: TRBD1; CDR3aa: CASNLHRDSGEQYF; CDR3nt: TGTGCCAGCAACCTTCACCGGGACAGTGGCGAGCAGTACTTC
abundance: few; len: 20; v_gene: TRBV12-3/TRBV12-4; j_gene: TRBJ2-7; d_gene: TRBD2; CDR3aa: CASSGAFLQGSSGRIREQYF; CDR3nt: TGTGCCAGCAGCGGGGCTTTCTTACAGGGTTCTAGCGGGAGGATACGAGAGCAGTACTTC
abundance: .; len: 15; v_gene: TRBV5-6; j_gene: TRBJ2-1; d_gene: .; CDR3aa: CARSLWGALYNEQFF; CDR3nt: TGTGCCCGCAGCTTGTGGGGGGCTCTCTACAATGAGCAGTTCTTC
abundance: few; len: 15; v_gene: TRBV7-2; j_gene: TRBJ2-3; d_gene: .; CDR3aa: CASSLSTGRTDTQYF; CDR3nt: TGTGCCAGCAGCTTATCTACAGGGAGGACAGATACGCAGTATTTT
abundance: .; len: 16; v_gene: TRBV6-5; j_gene: TRBJ2-1; d_gene: TRBD2; CDR3aa: CASSSQTSGLWNEQFF; CDR3nt: TGTGCCAGCAGTTCCCAAACTAGCGGGCTATGGAATGAGCAGTTCTTC
abundance: few; len: 15; v_gene: TRBV27; j_gene: TRBJ2-7; d_gene: .; CDR3aa: CASSYLAGESYEQYF; CDR3nt: TGTGCCAGCAGTTATTTAGCAGGGGAAAGCTACGAGCAGTACTTC
abundance: few; len: 17; v_gene: TRBV27; j_gene: TRBJ1-1; d_gene: .; CDR3aa: CASSTRRSLGPTGEAFF; CDR3nt: TGTGCCAGCAGTACACGTAGGTCCTTGGGCCCCACGGGTGAAGCTTTCTTT
abundance: few; len: 13; v_gene: TRBV28; j_gene: TRBJ2-5; d_gene: .; CDR3aa: CASSLAIKETQYF; CDR3nt: TGTGCCAGCAGTTTAGCCATTAAGGAGACCCAGTACTTC
abundance: .; len: 15; v_gene: TRBV6-5; j_gene: TRBJ2-5; d_gene: TRBD2; CDR3aa: CASSYSLAGFETQYF; CDR3nt: TGTGCCAGCAGTTACTCTCTAGCGGGGTTTGAGACCCAGTACTTC
abundance: .; len: 11; v_gene: TRBV20-1; j_gene: TRBJ2-7; d_gene: .; CDR3aa: CSAPKSYEQYF; CDR3nt: TGCAGTGCTCCAAAATCTTACGAGCAGTACTTC